This T cell receptor beta chain was captured by sequencing in a study of blood T cell repertoires in COVID-19. In the original processing: Cell counts per sample came from amplifying reference gene primers. The protocol was immunoSEQ multiplex PCR, while the TCRdb copy is restricted to in-frame clones and leaves out a portion. That table furnishes V, J and clone size, whereas the DNA furnished D and trimming. In the table there are roughly 110,000 clones, roughly 90% of which are singletons. There are 13 residues in the CDR3. Germline loops: CDR1 MRHNA, CDR2 SNTAGT. The V end was cut by 3 bases, the J end by 11 bases, with 16 bases between.

V and J are TRBV6-4 and TRBJ1-1; D remains unclear. The sequenced material came from peripheral blood. This sequence originates from a man in his forties or fifties with active or convalescent COVID-19. This CDR3 is CASSELGGGSAFF. CDR3 sequence (DNA): TGTGCCAGCAGTGAGTTGGGCGGCGGGAGCGCTTTCTTT.